The rows below give T cell receptor beta chains drawn from one sample of a study of cytomegalovirus exposure and HLA in healthy donors. Sequencing used immunoSEQ multiplex PCR; TCRdb keeps in-frame clones, though not all of them. In all, the sample yields some 140,000 clones. Specimen: PBMCs. The receptors were sampled from a woman aged 55 to 70 in good health and CMV-seronegative. CDR3s include the opening cysteine and the closing phenylalanine or tryptophan. Fields, in order: V gene, CDR3 protein.

>TRBV7-3
CASSLIPGDYGYTF
>TRBV28
CASTPPQGYQPQHF
>TRBV9
CASSVASSGSSTDTQYF
>TRBV5-1
CASSLAPSGGTGSSYEQYF
>TRBV7-3
CASSLSSGKGTEAFF
>TRBV4-2
CASSPTGASGSGELFF
>TRBV5-1
CASSLGQGTLYEQYF
>TRBV7-9
CASSVTGGKTQYF
>TRBV4-2
CASSQIAGGSYNEQFF
>TRBV5-1
CASSLDLAGGSVDEQYF
>TRBV7-9
CASSPRDRNYGYTF
>TRBV10-2
CASSEPGTGNQPQHF
>TRBV4-1
CASSQSSGKGYEQFF
>TRBV5-1
CASSLRPTTGVMGYEQYF
>TRBV6-5
CATGWVGNQPQHF
>TRBV9
CASSRGRDTQYF
>TRBV18
CASSLTAGQGADGYTF
>TRBV7-9
CASSYSGGSAETQYF
>TRBV28
CASRGHWDRGPLADSYEQYF
>TRBV19
CASSPGTGNSGNTIYF
>TRBV6-5
CASSYSPGPNEQFF
>TRBV6-5
CASKTGTGAQHF
>TRBV5-8
CASSMGQGNEKLFF
>TRBV15
CATSRPRSELSSNEQFF
>TRBV2
CASSPLDSYSYEQYF
>TRBV5-1
CASSATTGNQPQHF
>TRBV6-5
CASSYAFSGTTDTQYF
>TRBV19
CASSPLEQGTFDGYTF
>TRBV6-5
CASSYTEKQFF
>TRBV7-2
CASSYSDPGIDTGELFF
>TRBV5-3
CARSLAGQQNTEAFF
>TRBV13
CASSFAGSYEQYF
>TRBV5-1
CASSLAPTGELFF
>TRBV4-1
CASSQGTTSSNQPQHF
>TRBV4-1
CASSPGGSGGYEQYF
>TRBV6-5
CASRKWGQDEKLFF
>TRBV19
CASSMKGGRISNEQYF
>TRBV28
CASSLGTGRDYGYTF
>TRBV5-1
CASSLGGGGSAYEQYF
>TRBV27
CASRAKQGGPLTDTQYF
>TRBV6-5
CASSRTGQYQETQYF
>TRBV28
CASSSGLSYEQYF
>TRBV10-3
CAIRGLGTETQYF
>TRBV6-5
CASSYGFSGSYNEQFF
>TRBV6-1
CASIEGLRWSGELFF
>TRBV28
CASSPSGGAAETQYF
>TRBV27
CASRGRVGGYTF
>TRBV25-1
CASTGLTGANVLTF
>TRBV9
CASSVTGGTEAFF
>TRBV30
CAWRSSGGDIQYF
>TRBV5-4
CASSMGLAGGPNVLHF
>TRBV19
CASSTMRTSRNEQFF
>TRBV30
CAWMRDYSTDTQYF
>TRBV18
CASSLYAGTGSDGGYTF